In this sample, the clone carrying this TCR beta chain turned up many times. The antigen is undetermined. A single record per CDR3 protein comes from TCRdb applying MiXCR to the 5' RACE reads. The sample consists of some 320,000 distinct CDR3 sequences, approximately 4% of them appearing once. Trimming stripped 2 bases from V and 0 bases from J, with 11 bases between. The CDR3 consists of 15 residues. CDR1 and CDR2 from the germline V gene are MNHNS and SASEGT. The data belong to a study of T cells after yellow fever vaccination. Study-wide findings and caveats: When the response was secondary, it was weaker but reached its peak faster, day 5 versus 15.

The chain combines TRBV6-1 with TRBJ2-7; D may be TRBD1 (5 bases). The source was PBMCs, collected 15 days after the yellow fever booster vaccination. This TCR was recovered from a young man who received the YFV17D yellow fever vaccine. The CDR3 here is CASSETGLASYEQYF. In DNA, the CDR3 is TGTGCCAGCAGTGAAACAGGCCTTGCCTCCTACGAGCAGTACTTC.